A single sample gave rise to the 3 T cell receptor beta chains below, sequenced in a study of T cells in Graves' hyperthyroidism and ophthalmopathy. RNA transcripts yielded amplified TCR beta CDR3 regions. First-round RT-PCR of the TCR CDR3 relied on the HTBI primer set. TCRdb reprocessed the multiplex PCR reads via MiXCR and lists one record per CDR3 protein. Of 650,000 to 850,000 distinct CDR3 sequences in the sample, around 20% were seen once. Sequences were obtained from blood. The receptors were gathered from a woman between 45 and 60 years old with Graves' hyperthyroidism that later progressed to Graves' ophthalmopathy.

This clonotype occurred many times. This CDR3 reads CASSLGAGLADTQYF. The DNA for the CDR3 is TGTGCCAGCAGTTTAGGGGCGGGTTTAGCAGATACGCAGTATTTT. The genes are TRBV12-3 or TRBV12-4 and TRBJ2-3; tentatively, D is TRBD2 (5 bases). Between the trimmed V and J ends, which lost 1 base and 4 bases, there was a span of 12 bases. The CDR3 is 15 amino acids.

The gene calls are TRBV3-1 and TRBJ1-1, with 10 bases lining up with TRBD1. J was trimmed by 10 bases and V by 3 bases; bases with no gene match: 11. Germline V CDR1 and CDR2: LGHDT, YNNKEL (reference sequence). The CDR3 spans 15 residues. Written as DNA, the CDR3 is TGTGCCAGCAGCCAGACGCCGACAGGGGGCTCGCTAGCTTTCTTT. Translated, it gives CASSQTPTGGSLAFF.

This clonotype was observed a handful of times. The V and J genes are TRBV12-3 or TRBV12-4 and TRBJ1-2; D is perhaps TRBD1 (5 bases). The CDR3 is 18 residues long. Between the trimmed V and J ends, which lost 0 bases and 4 bases, there was a span of 21 bases. Here the CDR3 DNA reads TGTGCCAGCAGTTTAGCGTTGACAGCACTTGCCAGAATCTATGGCTACACCTTC. Its protein is CASSLALTALARIYGYTF.